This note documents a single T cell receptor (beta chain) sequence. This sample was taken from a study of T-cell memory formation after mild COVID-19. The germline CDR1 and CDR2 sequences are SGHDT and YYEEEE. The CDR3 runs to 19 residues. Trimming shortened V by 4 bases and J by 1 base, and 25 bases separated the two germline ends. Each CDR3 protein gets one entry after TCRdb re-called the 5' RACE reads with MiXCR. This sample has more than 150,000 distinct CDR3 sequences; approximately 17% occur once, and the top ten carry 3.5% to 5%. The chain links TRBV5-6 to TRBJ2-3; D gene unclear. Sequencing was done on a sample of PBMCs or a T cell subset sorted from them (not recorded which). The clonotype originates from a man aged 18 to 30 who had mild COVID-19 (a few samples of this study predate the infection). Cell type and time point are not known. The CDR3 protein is CASSPDVVRPPWGTDTQYF. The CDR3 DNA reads TGTGCCAGCAGCCCGGATGTGGTACGACCGCCCTGGGGCACAGATACGCAGTATTTT.